This TCR beta chain was captured by sequencing in a study of blood T cell repertoires in COVID-19. The wider study: COVID-19 samples collected from the United States, Italy and Spain covered acute and convalescent phases. PBMCs, B-cell-depleted T cells, or T cells provided the cDNA or gDNA that made up the material.

Trimming at V came to 4 bases and at J to 0 bases, leaving 9 bases not matched to a gene. This CDR3 region has 16 residues. Germline V gene lookup returns CDR1 SGDLS and CDR2 YYNGEE. Profiling relied on immunoSEQ multiplex PCR, and the TCRdb table lists in-frame clones only, not all of them. The table shows around 180,000 clones, with roughly nine tenths occurring only once. This chain uses TRBV9 with TRBJ2-7; 8 bases fit TRBD1. The sequenced sample consisted of peripheral blood. This sequence was found in a man between 65 and 80 years old with active or convalescent COVID-19. CDR3 amino acids: CASSPRGQDNSYEQYF. CDR3 DNA sequence: TGTGCCAGCAGCCCAAGGGGACAGGACAACTCCTACGAGCAGTACTTC.